The source of this TCR beta chain is a study of T cell responses to AZD1222 COVID-19 vaccine. Study-level findings and limits: Seropositive status at baseline applied to only six AZD1222 recipients. Donors skewed white British and female; clonal diversity was possibly underestimated.

J lost 3 bases, V lost 3 bases, and 10 bases had no gene match. The CDR3 sequence is 16 residues long. Germline V lookup: CDR1 DFQATT, CDR2 SNEGSKA (reference sequence). This clone was found once. Antigen unknown. Assay used: immunoSEQ multiplex PCR; TCRdb lists only in-frame clones, some missing. The sample includes around 120,000 clones, approximately 88% of them seen just once. The chain employs TRBV20-1 and TRBJ2-3; 9 nucleotides line up with TRBD1. This TCR came from an adult in good health. Sequenced here: peripheral blood, sampled on day 0 of AZD1222 vaccination. The CDR3 is CSASNPTGQGTDTQYF. The CDR3 bases are TGCAGTGCTAGTAATCCCACGGGACAGGGAACAGATACGCAGTATTTT.